This is a list of T cell receptor beta chains from one sample in a study of blood T cell repertoires in COVID-19. The table came from immunoSEQ multiplex PCR; TCRdb's copy has only in-frame clones and leaves some out. In the table there are 120,000 or so clones, roughly 84% of which are singletons. The specimen sequenced was peripheral blood. Receptors were obtained from an elderly woman with acute or convalescent COVID-19. CDR3s include the opening cysteine and the closing phenylalanine or tryptophan. Fields, in order: J gene, D gene, V gene, clone size, CDR3 DNA, CDR3 protein. The D gene is left open where the match is weak. Size values are once, few and many counts, or a class for expanded clones, and some rows have none.

j_gene: TRBJ1-1; d_gene: -; v_gene: TRBV6-4; abundance: -; CDR3nt: TGTGCCAGCAAGTTCTCAGGGGAAGGCACTGAAGCTTTCTTT; CDR3aa: CASKFSGEGTEAFF
j_gene: TRBJ2-7; d_gene: TRBD2; v_gene: TRBV27; abundance: -; CDR3nt: TGTGCCAGCAGGGCTATAGCGGGAGAAGGGCGAGAGCAGTACTTC; CDR3aa: CASRAIAGEGREQYF
j_gene: TRBJ2-1; d_gene: -; v_gene: TRBV5-1; abundance: -; CDR3nt: TGCGCCAGCAGCTCGGGACACAACTACAATGAGCAGTTCTTC; CDR3aa: CASSSGHNYNEQFF
j_gene: TRBJ1-6; d_gene: TRBD1; v_gene: TRBV27; abundance: -; CDR3nt: TGTGCCAGCAGTTTTTTACAGGGGGCTGTTGAAAATTCACCCCTCCACTTT; CDR3aa: CASSFLQGAVENSPLHF
j_gene: TRBJ1-1; d_gene: -; v_gene: TRBV19; abundance: -; CDR3nt: TGTGCCAGTAGTGCCAGGGCGAACACTGAAGCTTTCTTT; CDR3aa: CASSARANTEAFF
j_gene: TRBJ2-1; d_gene: TRBD2; v_gene: TRBV9; abundance: -; CDR3nt: TGTGCCAGCAGCGTACAGACTAGCGGGGCATACAATGAGCAGTTCTTC; CDR3aa: CASSVQTSGAYNEQFF
j_gene: TRBJ2-7; d_gene: -; v_gene: TRBV5-1; abundance: -; CDR3nt: TGCGCCAGCAGCTTGGATGCAGGGTCCCCCTACGAGCAGTACTTC; CDR3aa: CASSLDAGSPYEQYF
j_gene: TRBJ1-2; d_gene: -; v_gene: TRBV4-3; abundance: -; CDR3nt: TGCGCCAGCAGCCAAGGGGGGCAGGGTTCCTATGGCTACACCTTC; CDR3aa: CASSQGGQGSYGYTF
j_gene: TRBJ1-1; d_gene: TRBD1; v_gene: TRBV6-4; abundance: -; CDR3nt: TGTGCCAGCAGGGAAGACAGGGCCACTGAAGCTTTCTTT; CDR3aa: CASREDRATEAFF
j_gene: TRBJ1-6; d_gene: -; v_gene: TRBV10-3; abundance: few; CDR3nt: TGTGCCATCAGCCAAAACATAGGGGGTAAACGGAATTCACCCCTCCACTTT; CDR3aa: CAISQNIGGKRNSPLHF
j_gene: TRBJ2-3; d_gene: TRBD2; v_gene: TRBV27; abundance: -; CDR3nt: TGTGCCAGCAGTTTATCCCTACTAGCGGGGCGCACAGATACGCAGTATTTT; CDR3aa: CASSLSLLAGRTDTQYF
j_gene: TRBJ1-1; d_gene: -; v_gene: TRBV4-1; abundance: -; CDR3nt: TGCGCCAGCAGCCTTAGGGGGGGGAACACTGAAGCTTTCTTT; CDR3aa: CASSLRGGNTEAFF
j_gene: TRBJ1-2; d_gene: TRBD1; v_gene: TRBV9; abundance: -; CDR3nt: TGTGCCAGCAGCGTAGGACGACAGGGGGCCTATGGCTACACCTTC; CDR3aa: CASSVGRQGAYGYTF
j_gene: TRBJ1-5; d_gene: -; v_gene: TRBV28; abundance: few; CDR3nt: TGTGCCAGCAGGAGCGGGGGTCAGCCCCAGCATTTT; CDR3aa: CASRSGGQPQHF
j_gene: TRBJ2-3; d_gene: TRBD1; v_gene: TRBV11-2; abundance: -; CDR3nt: TGTGCCAGCAGATTCGGACAGGTTAGCACAGATACGCAGTATTTT; CDR3aa: CASRFGQVSTDTQYF
j_gene: TRBJ2-1; d_gene: -; v_gene: TRBV28; abundance: -; CDR3nt: TGTGCCAGCAGGGACAGCCTGGATGAGCAGTTCTTC; CDR3aa: CASRDSLDEQFF
j_gene: TRBJ1-2; d_gene: TRBD1; v_gene: TRBV27; abundance: -; CDR3nt: TGTGCCAGCAGTATACAGGGGGCGGACTATGGCTACACCTTC; CDR3aa: CASSIQGADYGYTF
j_gene: TRBJ1-2; d_gene: -; v_gene: TRBV6-5; abundance: -; CDR3nt: TGTGCCAGCAGTCCACCTCGCGTAGGGGGTGGCTACACCTTC; CDR3aa: CASSPPRVGGGYTF
j_gene: TRBJ2-2; d_gene: TRBD2; v_gene: TRBV28; abundance: -; CDR3nt: TGTGCCAGCAGCCCCGGACTAGCGGGACCCGGGGAGCTGTTTTTT; CDR3aa: CASSPGLAGPGELFF
j_gene: TRBJ2-1; d_gene: -; v_gene: TRBV3-1/TRBV3-2; abundance: -; CDR3nt: TGTGCCAGCAGCCAAGTGATCAGGGGTGGCAATGAGCAGTTCTTC; CDR3aa: CASSQVIRGGNEQFF
j_gene: TRBJ1-5; d_gene: TRBD1; v_gene: TRBV5-1; abundance: few; CDR3nt: TGCGCCAGCAGCGTGGACAGGGATCAGCCCCAGCATTTT; CDR3aa: CASSVDRDQPQHF
j_gene: TRBJ1-1; d_gene: -; v_gene: TRBV16; abundance: -; CDR3nt: TGTGCCAGCAGCCAATCACGGGGGGTCACTGAAGCTTTCTTT; CDR3aa: CASSQSRGVTEAFF
j_gene: TRBJ2-1; d_gene: -; v_gene: TRBV6-1; abundance: -; CDR3nt: TGTGCCAGCAGTGAAGCATGGCGCGGGAATGAGCAGTTCTTC; CDR3aa: CASSEAWRGNEQFF
j_gene: TRBJ2-1; d_gene: TRBD2; v_gene: TRBV29-1; abundance: -; CDR3nt: TGCAGCGTTGAAGATGGGAGGGCCTCCTACAATGAGCAGTTCTTC; CDR3aa: CSVEDGRASYNEQFF
j_gene: TRBJ2-7; d_gene: -; v_gene: TRBV6-1; abundance: -; CDR3nt: TGTGCCAGCAGTGAACACAGGGCCTACGAGCAGTACTTC; CDR3aa: CASSEHRAYEQYF
j_gene: TRBJ2-5; d_gene: TRBD1; v_gene: TRBV7-9; abundance: -; CDR3nt: TGTGCCAGCAGCTTATCCCTGTCGACAGGGAACCAAGAGACCCAGTACTTC; CDR3aa: CASSLSLSTGNQETQYF
j_gene: TRBJ2-5; d_gene: TRBD1; v_gene: TRBV10-1; abundance: -; CDR3nt: TGCGCCAGCAGTGGACACCGGGACAGGGGCCCCCAGGCCCAGTACTTC; CDR3aa: CASSGHRDRGPQAQYF
j_gene: TRBJ2-7; d_gene: -; v_gene: TRBV7-9; abundance: -; CDR3nt: TGTGCCAGCAGCTTTGGCAACACCTACGAGCAGTACTTC; CDR3aa: CASSFGNTYEQYF
j_gene: TRBJ2-7; d_gene: TRBD1; v_gene: TRBV2; abundance: few; CDR3nt: TGTGCCAGCAGTACAGGGGGCAACGAGCAGTACTTC; CDR3aa: CASSTGGNEQYF